This entry is about one T cell receptor (beta chain). Repertoires were generated with immunoSEQ multiplex PCR, while TCRdb's copy carries only in-frame clones and drops some. The sample yields some 400,000 clones, roughly 90% seen once. The data originate from a study of blood T cell repertoires in COVID-19. Cohorts were based on clinical histories the participants reported. Per germline, CDR1 LNHDA and CDR2 SQIVND (reference sequence). The CDR3 covers 14 residues. J lost 0 bases, V lost 7 bases, and 4 bases had no gene match. This sequence originates from a middle-aged woman who had been exposed to COVID-19. Sequenced input: PBMCs or T cells enriched from blood (not recorded which). The rearrangement uses TRBV19 and TRBJ2-7, with TRBD1 matching over 9 bases. The CDR3: CASTDRGSSYEQYF. CDR3 nucleotide sequence: TGTGCCAGTACCGACAGGGGGAGCTCCTACGAGCAGTACTTC. Combining the CDR3 with reference TRBV19 and TRBJ2-7 gives the whole variable domain DGGITQSPKYLFRKEGQNVTLSCEQNLNHDAMYWYRQDPGQGLRLIYYSQIVNDFQKGDIAEGYSVSREKKESFPLTVTSAQKNPTAFYLCASTDRGSSYEQYFGPGTRLTVT.